This T cell receptor (beta chain) appears in the sequencing data of a study of blood T cells in healthy people across ages. Study outcomes and limitations: Strong correlation was found linking TCR beta diversity to naive T cell percentage. Older age coincided with a roughly linear decline in TCR beta diversity per million T cells.

The V gene's germline CDR1 is KGHSH and CDR2 LQKENI. V shed 0 bases and J shed 7 bases, with 16 bases lying between them. CDR3 length: 15 residues. A second about 7 to 12 cycle PCR used barcoded and J-beta primers. Every cDNA was tagged by a template-switch adaptor with 12 random nucleotides. Via MiXCR, TCRdb re-called the 5' RACE reads, giving one row per CDR3 protein. The sample has about 590,000 distinct CDR3 sequences; roughly 30% are singletons. This clonotype occurred a few times. Antigen: not known. V and J are TRBV18 and TRBJ2-7; D tentatively fits TRBD1 or TRBD2 (5 bases each). The sequencing sample was made of blood. The sequence derives from a woman of 80 years or more in good health. The CDR3 DNA is TGTGCCAGCTCACCACCCGGGGCCGGCTACAATGAGCAGTACTTC. It is translated as CASSPPGAGYNEQYF.